This is a list of T cell receptor beta chains from one sample in a study of CD8 T cells in ankylosing spondylitis. Each CDR3 protein is one row after TCRdb ran MiXCR on the 5' RACE reads. The repertoire holds under 300,000 distinct CDR3 sequences, with under 12% as singletons. Sequencing was carried out using blood, either unsorted or a sorted T cell fraction (not recorded which). Receptors were obtained from a male donor with ankylosing spondylitis or in good health (not recorded which). Both conserved end residues are part of each CDR3. Fields, in order: clone size, V gene, D gene, J gene, CDR3 protein, CDR3 DNA. D genes are given only for firm matches. Clone sizes are given selectively: once, few, many, or a class where the clone is expanded.

size: .
V: TRBV7-9
D: .
J: TRBJ2-2
CDR3: CASSFGGAKGTGELFF
DNA: TGTGCCAGCAGCTTCGGTGGGGCGAAGGGGACCGGGGAGCTGTTTTTT

size: many
V: TRBV7-2
D: .
J: TRBJ1-1
CDR3: CASSLEGAGKAFF
DNA: TGTGCCAGCAGCTTAGAGGGCGCAGGGAAAGCTTTCTTT

size: few
V: TRBV11-2
D: .
J: TRBJ1-2
CDR3: CASSRVGSKGYTF
DNA: TGTGCCAGCAGCCGCGTCGGGTCGAAGGGCTACACCTTC

size: .
V: TRBV14
D: TRBD1
J: TRBJ2-1
CDR3: CASSNRGLYSEQFF
DNA: TGTGCCAGCAGCAACAGGGGGCTCTACAGTGAGCAGTTCTTC

size: many
V: TRBV5-1
D: .
J: TRBJ2-1
CDR3: CASSLGFLKREQFF
DNA: TGCGCCAGCAGCTTGGGCTTCTTGAAAAGGGAGCAGTTCTTC

size: few
V: TRBV6-1
D: .
J: TRBJ2-7
CDR3: CASNRVNYEQYF
DNA: TGTGCCAGCAACAGGGTGAACTACGAGCAGTACTTC

size: many
V: TRBV3-1
D: TRBD2
J: TRBJ2-5
CDR3: CASRASGGPRTQYF
DNA: TGTGCCAGCAGGGCTAGCGGGGGCCCTAGGACCCAGTACTTC

size: many
V: TRBV12-3/TRBV12-4
D: .
J: TRBJ2-7
CDR3: CASSSIYEQYF
DNA: TGTGCCAGCAGTTCCATCTACGAGCAGTACTTC

size: .
V: TRBV12-3/TRBV12-4
D: TRBD2
J: TRBJ2-1
CDR3: CASTPLGSGGYNEQFF
DNA: TGTGCCAGCACTCCCCTCGGGAGCGGGGGCTACAATGAGCAGTTCTTC

size: many
V: TRBV18
D: .
J: TRBJ2-3
CDR3: CASSAGSTDTQYF
DNA: TGTGCCAGCTCAGCCGGAAGCACAGATACGCAGTATTTT

size: many
V: TRBV20-1
D: .
J: TRBJ2-3
CDR3: CSAQWGPRGDTQYF
DNA: TGCAGTGCTCAGTGGGGTCCGCGGGGAGATACGCAGTATTTT

size: many
V: TRBV20-1
D: TRBD2
J: TRBJ2-2
CDR3: CSASALAGLNTGELFF
DNA: TGCAGTGCTTCGGCCCTAGCGGGACTAAACACCGGGGAGCTGTTTTTT

size: few
V: TRBV7-2
D: TRBD2
J: TRBJ2-3
CDR3: CASSPPGGMGTKQYF
DNA: TGTGCCAGCAGCCCCCCTGGCGGGATGGGGACTAAGCAGTATTTT

size: many
V: TRBV20-1
D: .
J: TRBJ2-4
CDR3: CSARDKGAQNIQYF
DNA: TGCAGTGCTAGAGATAAGGGAGCGCAAAACATTCAGTACTTC

size: many
V: TRBV5-1
D: TRBD2
J: TRBJ2-1
CDR3: CASSMERERDNEQFF
DNA: TGCGCCAGCAGCATGGAGCGGGAGCGGGACAATGAGCAGTTCTTC

size: few
V: TRBV5-1
D: .
J: TRBJ2-7
CDR3: CASSLETTGPTYEQYF
DNA: TGCGCCAGCAGCTTAGAAACGACAGGTCCTACCTACGAGCAGTACTTC

size: .
V: TRBV4-2
D: TRBD1
J: TRBJ2-7
CDR3: CASSPTTGITYEQYF
DNA: TGTGCCAGCAGTCCGACGACAGGGATTACCTACGAGCAGTACTTC

size: .
V: TRBV20-1
D: TRBD2
J: TRBJ2-3
CDR3: CCATGPGGLRGGYTQYF
DNA: TGCTGTGCCACAGGGCCGGGGGGGCTTAGAGGAGGTTATACGCAGTATTTT

size: .
V: TRBV10-1
D: TRBD1
J: TRBJ2-7
CDR3: CASWYRDRGPFKQYF
DNA: TGCGCCAGCTGGTACCGGGACAGGGGGCCCTTTAAGCAGTACTTC

size: few
V: TRBV20-1
D: .
J: TRBJ2-2
CDR3: CSAGGASANTGELFF
DNA: TGCAGTGCTGGAGGGGCGTCGGCGAACACCGGGGAGCTGTTTTTT

size: few
V: TRBV7-9
D: .
J: TRBJ2-3
CDR3: CASSLGVGIDTQYF
DNA: TGTGCCAGCAGCTTGGGCGTAGGAATAGATACGCAGTATTTT

size: few
V: TRBV7-9
D: TRBD2
J: TRBJ2-2
CDR3: CASSPGGDFRTGELFF
DNA: TGTGCCAGCAGCCCGGGAGGGGACTTCAGAACCGGGGAGCTGTTTTTT

size: .
V: TRBV15
D: TRBD1
J: TRBJ1-1
CDR3: CATSRVQPGQEAFF
DNA: TGTGCCACCAGCAGAGTCCAACCGGGACAGGAGGCTTTCTTT

size: many
V: TRBV5-1
D: TRBD2
J: TRBJ2-1
CDR3: CASSLDGGRLGEQFF
DNA: TGCGCCAGCAGCTTGGATGGCGGGAGGTTAGGTGAGCAGTTCTTC

size: many
V: TRBV5-1
D: .
J: TRBJ1-5
CDR3: CASSLDGGGLPQHF
DNA: TGCGCCAGCAGCTTGGACGGGGGGGGATTGCCCCAGCATTTT

size: many
V: TRBV20-1
D: TRBD1
J: TRBJ2-7
CDR3: CSARWDRGSYEQYF
DNA: TGCAGTGCTAGATGGGACAGGGGCTCCTACGAGCAGTACTTC

size: many
V: TRBV20-1
D: TRBD1
J: TRBJ2-2
CDR3: CSARSLDRDFSKTGELFF
DNA: TGCAGTGCTAGATCTTTGGACAGGGACTTTTCGAAGACCGGGGAGCTGTTTTTT

size: few
V: TRBV30
D: .
J: TRBJ1-1
CDR3: CAWSTRAGKAFF
DNA: TGTGCCTGGAGTACGAGGGCAGGGAAAGCTTTCTTT

size: .
V: TRBV7-9
D: .
J: TRBJ2-6
CDR3: CASSLVAYSGANVLTF
DNA: TGTGCGAGCAGCTTAGTGGCTTACTCTGGGGCCAACGTCCTGACTTTC

size: many
V: TRBV27
D: .
J: TRBJ2-3
CDR3: CASRLPGLGTDTQYF
DNA: TGTGCCAGCAGACTACCGGGATTGGGCACAGATACGCAGTATTTT

size: many
V: TRBV6-5
D: .
J: TRBJ2-3
CDR3: CASSYQWGDTQYF
DNA: TGTGCCAGCAGTTACCAGTGGGGGGATACGCAGTATTTT

size: many
V: TRBV29-1
D: TRBD1
J: TRBJ2-1
CDR3: CSVGTGGLNEQFF
DNA: TGCAGCGTTGGGACAGGGGGCCTCAATGAGCAGTTCTTC

size: many
V: TRBV30
D: .
J: TRBJ2-7
CDR3: CAWSDGSSYEQYF
DNA: TGTGCCTGGTCGGACGGGAGCTCCTACGAGCAGTACTTC